A selection of T cell receptor beta chains follows, all from one sample in a study of identical twins. TCRdb redid the calling of the 5' RACE reads with MiXCR, one entry per CDR3 protein. The sample carries 550,000 to 700,000 distinct CDR3 sequences, less than 25% recorded once. The same sample was also used in a study of T cells expressing NK-cell markers.

Sequenced sample: PBMCs. The source of these receptors is a young woman in good health. CDR3s include the opening cysteine and the closing phenylalanine or tryptophan. The order of the fields is V gene, D gene, J gene, clone size, CDR3 protein, CDR3 DNA. D genes are given only for firm matches. The size entry is marked missing in some rows and otherwise reads once, few, many or a size class.

V: TRBV20-1
D: NA
J: TRBJ2-5
size: many
CDR3: CSARLSQETQYF
DNA: TGCAGTGCTAGGCTATCCCAAGAGACCCAGTACTTC

V: TRBV6-2/TRBV6-3
D: NA
J: TRBJ2-5
size: NA
CDR3: CASSRGAGTGSETQYF
DNA: TGTGCCAGCAGTCGTGGGGCGGGGACGGGATCGGAGACCCAGTACTTC

V: TRBV18
D: NA
J: TRBJ2-6
size: NA
CDR3: CASSQSPSGANVLTF
DNA: TGTGCCAGCTCTCAGAGTCCTTCGGGAGCCAACGTCCTGACTTTC

V: TRBV6-5
D: NA
J: TRBJ1-1
size: NA
CDR3: CASREYNTEAFF
DNA: TGTGCCAGCAGAGAATACAACACTGAAGCTTTCTTT

V: TRBV20-1
D: TRBD1
J: TRBJ2-1
size: many
CDR3: CSAGDRVFSYNEQFF
DNA: TGCAGTGCTGGGGACAGAGTATTTTCCTACAATGAGCAGTTCTTC

V: TRBV20-1
D: NA
J: TRBJ2-2
size: few
CDR3: CSARDGQGSTGELFF
DNA: TGCAGTGCTAGAGATGGGCAGGGGAGCACCGGGGAGCTGTTTTTT

V: TRBV29-1
D: TRBD2
J: TRBJ2-1
size: NA
CDR3: CSVSALLAGGLGEQFF
DNA: TGCAGCGTTTCCGCGCTACTAGCGGGGGGGCTTGGTGAGCAGTTCTTC

V: TRBV29-1
D: TRBD1
J: TRBJ2-7
size: few
CDR3: CSVGQGGRSDEQYF
DNA: TGCAGCGTTGGACAGGGTGGCCGCTCCGACGAGCAGTACTTC

V: TRBV5-1
D: NA
J: TRBJ2-5
size: many
CDR3: CASSVMPGSQGVYQYF
DNA: TGCGCCAGCAGCGTGATGCCGGGCAGCCAAGGAGTATACCAGTACTTC

V: TRBV3-1
D: NA
J: TRBJ2-2
size: few
CDR3: CASILGGAGTGELFF
DNA: TGTGCCAGTATCCTGGGGGGAGCTGGCACCGGGGAGCTGTTTTTT

V: TRBV11-3
D: NA
J: TRBJ2-5
size: NA
CDR3: CASSPRLWGETQYF
DNA: TGTGCCAGCAGCCCCCGATTGTGGGGAGAGACCCAGTACTTC

V: TRBV12-3/TRBV12-4
D: NA
J: TRBJ2-3
size: NA
CDR3: CASIRGQGMNTQYF
DNA: TGTGCCAGCATCCGGGGTCAGGGAATGAATACGCAGTATTTT

V: TRBV5-5
D: NA
J: TRBJ2-1
size: many
CDR3: CASSFPGSYNEQFF
DNA: TGTGCCAGCAGCTTCCCCGGGAGCTACAATGAGCAGTTCTTC

V: TRBV12-3/TRBV12-4
D: NA
J: TRBJ2-5
size: NA
CDR3: CASSPLAFGETQYF
DNA: TGTGCCAGCAGTCCACTCGCCTTCGGGGAGACCCAGTACTTC

V: TRBV6-6
D: NA
J: TRBJ2-3
size: NA
CDR3: CASGYRGTDTQYF
DNA: TGTGCCAGCGGGTACAGGGGCACAGATACGCAGTATTTT

V: TRBV7-9
D: NA
J: TRBJ2-1
size: NA
CDR3: CAGWALGDEQFF
DNA: TGTGCCGGCTGGGCTCTCGGGGATGAGCAGTTCTTC

V: TRBV7-9
D: TRBD2
J: TRBJ2-2
size: many
CDR3: CASTGRAGANTGELFF
DNA: TGTGCCAGCACGGGCCGAGCGGGAGCTAACACCGGGGAGCTGTTTTTT

V: TRBV7-9
D: TRBD1
J: TRBJ1-1
size: few
CDR3: CASSRDRGHTEAFF
DNA: TGTGCCAGCAGCCGGGACAGGGGGCACACTGAAGCTTTCTTT

V: TRBV5-6
D: NA
J: TRBJ2-1
size: NA
CDR3: CASSPQLGLAYGEQFF
DNA: TGTGCCAGCAGCCCCCAGTTAGGGTTGGCCTACGGTGAGCAGTTCTTC

V: TRBV5-1
D: NA
J: TRBJ2-6
size: few
CDR3: CASSIQGSMGANVLTF
DNA: TGCGCCAGCAGCATACAGGGAAGTATGGGGGCCAACGTCCTGACTTTC

V: TRBV3-1
D: TRBD2
J: TRBJ2-1
size: NA
CDR3: CASSQGGGVGYNEQFF
DNA: TGTGCCAGCAGCCAAGGCGGGGGGGTAGGATACAATGAGCAGTTCTTC

V: TRBV12-3/TRBV12-4
D: TRBD2
J: TRBJ2-1
size: NA
CDR3: CAIRRTRSRTSGSIDEQFF
DNA: TGTGCCATCAGGCGTACTCGGTCCCGGACTAGCGGGAGTATCGATGAGCAGTTCTTC

V: TRBV5-5
D: NA
J: TRBJ2-2
size: few
CDR3: CASSLFVGGYNTGELFF
DNA: TGTGCCAGCAGCTTGTTTGTCGGGGGTTATAACACCGGGGAGCTGTTTTTT

V: TRBV6-2/TRBV6-3
D: TRBD1
J: TRBJ1-5
size: many
CDR3: CASSYGPGGRPQHF
DNA: TGTGCCAGCAGTTACGGGCCAGGGGGTAGGCCCCAGCATTTT

V: TRBV12-3/TRBV12-4
D: TRBD2
J: TRBJ2-7
size: few
CDR3: CASSFGAGGPQYF
DNA: TGTGCCAGCAGTTTCGGAGCGGGGGGGCCCCAGTACTTC

V: TRBV4-3
D: TRBD2
J: TRBJ2-1
size: NA
CDR3: CASSPLSGRNIEQFF
DNA: TGCGCCAGCAGCCCCCTCAGCGGGAGGAACATTGAGCAGTTCTTC

V: TRBV6-1
D: NA
J: TRBJ1-1
size: NA
CDR3: CASSTPDISNTEAFF
DNA: TGTGCCAGCAGTACCCCGGACATCTCGAACACTGAAGCTTTCTTT

V: TRBV18
D: NA
J: TRBJ2-3
size: NA
CDR3: CASSPRNKGADTQYF
DNA: TGTGCCAGCTCACCAAGAAATAAGGGAGCAGATACGCAGTATTTT

V: TRBV6-5
D: NA
J: TRBJ2-2
size: NA
CDR3: CASSTRGERATGELFF
DNA: TGTGCCAGCAGTACACGAGGAGAAAGGGCCACCGGGGAGCTGTTTTTT

V: TRBV7-3
D: NA
J: TRBJ2-3
size: many
CDR3: CASSFDPPGGGTDTQYF
DNA: TGTGCCAGCAGCTTCGACCCCCCTGGGGGAGGCACAGATACGCAGTATTTT

V: TRBV20-1
D: TRBD1
J: TRBJ1-2
size: few
CDR3: CSARDQGGAFYGYTF
DNA: TGCAGTGCTAGAGATCAGGGGGGAGCCTTCTATGGCTACACCTTC

V: TRBV12-3/TRBV12-4
D: NA
J: TRBJ1-1
size: few
CDR3: CASSKDRNTEAFF
DNA: TGTGCCAGCAGTAAGGACAGGAACACTGAAGCTTTCTTT

V: TRBV2
D: NA
J: TRBJ1-5
size: NA
CDR3: CASSVISNQPQHF
DNA: TGTGCCAGCAGTGTAATTAGCAATCAGCCCCAGCATTTT

V: TRBV12-3/TRBV12-4
D: NA
J: TRBJ1-2
size: NA
CDR3: CASSPISYYGYTF
DNA: TGTGCCAGCAGTCCGATTTCCTACTATGGCTACACCTTC

V: TRBV10-2
D: NA
J: TRBJ2-7
size: NA
CDR3: CASSESEGVEQYF
DNA: TGCGCCAGCAGTGAGTCAGAGGGGGTCGAGCAGTACTTC

V: TRBV20-1
D: NA
J: TRBJ2-1
size: few
CDR3: CSARDKGGSYNEQFF
DNA: TGCAGTGCTAGAGATAAGGGGGGTTCCTACAATGAGCAGTTCTTC

V: TRBV10-2
D: NA
J: TRBJ2-1
size: few
CDR3: CASSEFPNEQFF
DNA: TGCGCCAGCAGTGAGTTCCCCAATGAGCAGTTCTTC

V: TRBV14
D: TRBD1
J: TRBJ2-5
size: NA
CDR3: CASSLQGTSETQYF
DNA: TGTGCCAGCAGCTTACAGGGGACCTCAGAGACCCAGTACTTC

V: TRBV12-3/TRBV12-4
D: NA
J: TRBJ2-2
size: few
CDR3: CASSWGPGELFF
DNA: TGTGCCAGCAGTTGGGGTCCCGGGGAGCTGTTTTTT

V: TRBV20-1
D: NA
J: TRBJ2-3
size: few
CDR3: CSARRGDTQYF
DNA: TGCAGTGCTAGACGCGGGGATACGCAGTATTTT

V: TRBV20-1
D: TRBD1
J: TRBJ1-2
size: NA
CDR3: CSASRAGGIQGYTF
DNA: TGCAGTGCTAGTCGGGCAGGGGGCATTCAAGGCTACACCTTC

V: TRBV7-2
D: NA
J: TRBJ1-1
size: few
CDR3: CASSGSVNTEAFF
DNA: TGTGCCAGCAGCGGATCAGTGAACACTGAAGCTTTCTTT

V: TRBV5-6
D: NA
J: TRBJ1-2
size: NA
CDR3: CASSLYGQNNYGYTF
DNA: TGTGCCAGCAGCTTGTACGGCCAGAATAACTATGGCTACACCTTC

V: TRBV12-3/TRBV12-4
D: TRBD1
J: TRBJ2-1
size: few
CDR3: CACSTLRPGTESSYNEQFF
DNA: TGTGCCTGCAGTACCCTTCGCCCCGGGACAGAGAGCTCCTACAATGAGCAGTTCTTC

V: TRBV20-1
D: NA
J: TRBJ2-1
size: many
CDR3: CSAREAYNDEQFF
DNA: TGCAGTGCTAGAGAGGCCTACAACGATGAGCAGTTCTTC

V: TRBV20-1
D: TRBD1
J: TRBJ1-2
size: NA
CDR3: CSAIRQGNNYGYTF
DNA: TGCAGTGCTATTAGACAGGGGAATAACTATGGCTACACCTTC

V: TRBV6-2/TRBV6-3
D: TRBD2
J: TRBJ2-7
size: NA
CDR3: CASTELLAGEDEQYF
DNA: TGTGCCAGCACCGAACTGCTAGCGGGAGAAGACGAGCAGTACTTC

V: TRBV20-1
D: NA
J: TRBJ2-1
size: many
CDR3: CSARSYNEQFF
DNA: TGCAGTGCTAGATCTTACAATGAGCAGTTCTTC

V: TRBV7-3
D: NA
J: TRBJ1-6
size: NA
CDR3: CASSEYRASPLHF
DNA: TGTGCCAGCAGCGAATACAGGGCTTCACCCCTCCACTTT

V: TRBV20-1
D: NA
J: TRBJ2-7
size: NA
CDR3: CSATPGSAIYEQYF
DNA: TGCAGTGCCACCCCGGGGAGCGCGATTTACGAGCAGTACTTC